These 16 T cell receptor beta chains originate from one sample sequenced in a study of multiple sclerosis patients with progressive multifocal leukoencephalopathy (dated by TCRdb to the late 2010s). Libraries were made using the immunoSEQ multiplex PCR assay. Here the immuneACCESS table is served through TCRdb, limited to in-frame sequences with V and J called. Missing clones are a known gap in these copies; in checked studies unresolved V genes cover under half, and the rest lacks a known reason. For this sample the table gives 25,000 to 35,000 clones, of which 80% to 95% were detected only once. The leading ten clones occupy more than 1.5% of the sample. Per the publication, the time point label means: before natalizumab initiation. Material for sequencing was PBMCs. The source of these receptors is a man aged 25-45 years with multiple sclerosis.

CDR3 region: CASSIDRTGISYNEQFF. In DNA form, the CDR3 reads TGTGCCAGTAGTATAGATCGTACAGGGATCTCCTACAATGAGCAGTTCTTC. V usage is TRBV19 and J usage is TRBJ2-1; D possibly corresponds to TRBD1 (6 bases). V was clipped by 0 bases and J by 0 bases, with 12 bases between them. Germline assignment: CDR1 LNHDA and CDR2 SQIVND (reference sequence). The CDR3 is made up of 17 amino acids.

The rearrangement links TRBV11-2 to TRBJ2-1, with 11 bases fitting TRBD2. J lost 4 bases, V lost 3 bases, and 8 bases had no gene match. CDR3 size: 17 residues. Germline CDR1 SGHAT, CDR2 FQNNGV. The CDR3 loop is CASSFAFGLAGYNEQFF. In DNA form, the CDR3 reads TGTGCCAGCAGCTTCGCCTTCGGACTAGCGGGTTACAATGAGCAGTTCTTC.

The chain joins TRBV4-3 to TRBJ1-4; 10 bases are a match to TRBD1. V was clipped by 8 bases and J by 5 bases; unmatched bases: 20. The germline V gene encodes CDR1 LGHNA and CDR2 YSLEER. The CDR3 covers 19 residues. CDR3 nucleotides: TGCGCCAGCGGCGGGGAGGTGACAGGGGGCAATTCACCCAATGAAAAACTGTTTTTT. It yields the protein CASGGEVTGGNSPNEKLFF.

This chain uses TRBV5-1 with TRBJ1-4; the D gene is possibly TRBD1 (5 bases). Germline V gene data show CDR1 as SGHRS and CDR2 as YFSETQ. Trimming stripped 0 bases from V and 1 base from J, with 7 bases between. This CDR3 spans 15 amino acids. CDR3 sequence: CASSLGGQTNEKLFF. As DNA, the CDR3 is TGCGCCAGCAGCTTGGGGGGCCAAACTAATGAAAAACTGTTTTTT.

The chain uses TRBV18 and TRBJ2-5; 13 nucleotides agree with TRBD2. Per germline, CDR1 KGHSH and CDR2 LQKENI. CDR3 length: 16 amino acids. J gave up 5 bases and V 3 bases, and 6 bases lay outside the gene matches. The CDR3 nucleotides read TGTGCCAGCTCACCCGGACTAGCGGGAGTCAGTGAGACCCAGTACTTC. Amino acids: CASSPGLAGVSETQYF.

V gene TRBV7-9 combines with J gene TRBJ1-2; no firm D call. V was pared by 5 bases and J by 8 bases, with 12 bases between. Germline V gives CDR1 SEHNR, CDR2 FQNEAQ (reference sequence). This CDR3 is 12 amino acids long. The CDR3 loop reads CASSLEGGGYTF. The DNA for the CDR3 is TGTGCCAGCAGCCTGGAGGGTGGAGGCTACACCTTC. Using reference TRBV7-9 and TRBJ1-2 for the parts outside the CDR3, the full variable domain is DTGVSQNPRHKITKRGQNVTFRCDPISEHNRLYWYRQTLGQGPEFLTYFQNEAQLEKSRLLSDRFSAERPKGSFSTLEIQRTEQGDSAMYLCASSLEGGGYTFGSGTRLTVV.

This chain uses TRBV7-2 with TRBJ2-7; 9 positions match TRBD1. The CDR3 runs 15 residues. V gave up 7 bases and J gave up 7 bases; unmatched junction bases: 14. The germline V gene has CDR1 SGHTA and CDR2 FQGNSA. The CDR3 DNA sequence: TGTGCCAGCACCCCGGGACAGGGTCCCTGGGAAGAGCAGTACGTC. It yields the protein CASTPGQGPWEEQYV.

The J gene is TRBJ1-6, the V gene TRBV4-2; D is ambiguous. V gave up 0 bases and J gave up 6 bases, with 9 bases separating them. This CDR3 spans 15 amino acids. Germline loops: CDR1 LGHNA, CDR2 YNFKEQ. The CDR3 spells CASSQEQSLNSPLHF. CDR3 in DNA: TGTGCCAGCAGCCAAGAACAGTCCCTTAATTCACCCCTCCACTTT.

V is TRBV19 and J is TRBJ1-5, with D maybe TRBD1 (6 bases). V was clipped by 3 bases and J by 0 bases, with 9 bases between them. From germline, CDR1 is LNHDA and CDR2 SQIVND (reference sequence). CDR3 length: 15 amino acids. The CDR3 DNA is TGTGCCAGTAGTATCTTCAGGGGTAGCAATCAGCCCCAGCATTTT. Protein product: CASSIFRGSNQPQHF.

This clone has only one observation. In DNA form, the CDR3 reads TGTGCCAGCAGCCCCCCGACAGGGAAAGAGACCCAGTACTTC. Encoded protein: CASSPPTGKETQYF. The rearrangement joins TRBV11-3 to TRBJ2-5; 7 positions match TRBD1. This CDR3 comprises 14 residues. The germline V gene has CDR1 SGHNT and CDR2 YENEEA. The V and J ends lost 5 bases and 3 bases, in that order; junction bases with no gene match: 6.

This chain connects TRBV7-9 to TRBJ2-4; tentatively, D is TRBD1 or TRBD2 (6 bases each). V shed 5 bases and J shed 5 bases, with 19 bases lying between them. This CDR3 has 16 amino acids. Germline V CDR1 and CDR2: SEHNR, FQNEAQ (reference sequence). Written as DNA, the CDR3 is TGTGCCAGCAGCCCCACGGAGGGGGGCTCACAAAACATTCAGTACTTC. Protein product: CASSPTEGGSQNIQYF.

This clone came up once. The chain is built from TRBV5-4 and TRBJ2-7; a possible D gene is TRBD2 (6 bases). This CDR3 comprises 15 residues. Germline lookup yields CDR1 SGHNT and CDR2 YYREEE (reference sequence). The V and J ends lost 2 bases and 0 bases respectively, with 12 bases between them. The DNA of the CDR3 is TGTGCCAGCAGCTTCAACGCCGGGAGCTCCTACGAGCAGTACGTC. Its protein is CASSFNAGSSYEQYV.

The chain uses TRBV27 and TRBJ2-7; no firm D call. Germline V gives CDR1 MNHEY, CDR2 SMNVEV (reference sequence). V lost 7 bases to trimming and J lost 6 bases, with 10 bases between them. The CDR3 contains 11 residues. The CDR3 coding sequence is TGTGCCAGCACTAACGGCTTCGAGCAGTACGTC. Translated, it gives CASTNGFEQYV.

This chain connects TRBV5-1 to TRBJ2-5, with 11 positions matching TRBD2. The CDR3 length is 16 residues. The J segment lost 2 bases and the V segment lost 3 bases, leaving 6 bases of the junction unmatched. CDR1 and CDR2 (germline): SGHRS, YFSETQ. CDR3 protein: CASSSWTSGLQETQYF. DNA for the CDR3: TGCGCCAGCAGCTCCTGGACTAGCGGGCTTCAAGAGACCCAGTACTTC.

V usage is TRBV7-8 and J usage is TRBJ2-3; D tentatively fits TRBD1 or TRBD2 (6 bases each). This CDR3 comprises 12 residues. V was cut by 7 bases and J by 5 bases, with 10 bases left in between. Germline loops: CDR1 SGHVS, CDR2 FQNEAQ. CDR3 protein: CASTRGLDTQYF. The CDR3 DNA is TGTGCCAGCACCCGGGGGCTAGATACGCAGTATTTT.

The rearrangement uses TRBV6-6 and TRBJ2-7; D not certain. Trimming shortened V by 5 bases and J by 6 bases, and 14 bases separated the two germline ends. Germline V lookup: CDR1 MNHNY, CDR2 SVGAGI (reference sequence). The CDR3 covers 13 residues. CDR3 amino acids: CASSHPGTIEQYV. CDR3 coding DNA: TGTGCCAGCAGTCATCCAGGAACGATCGAGCAGTACGTC.